This TCR beta chain was retrieved from a study of radiotherapy plus CTLA-4 blockade in lung cancer. Study information: Objective responses were recorded in about 18% of patients, with disease control recorded in less than 40%. The study's findings and limits: Response, reportedly, was best predicted by interferon-beta along with early blood T cell clone dynamics.

The V gene's germline CDR1 is SGHVS and CDR2 FNYEAQ. CDR3 length: 14 residues. Germline trimming cut 1 base from V and 4 bases from J; bases unmatched to any gene: 1. This clone was observed a few times. Its antigen remains unidentified. It was focal radiation plus CTLA-4 blockade with ipilimumab that patients with chemo-refractory metastatic non-small-cell lung cancer received. Assay: immunoSEQ multiplex PCR; the TCRdb copy retains only in-frame clones and omits some. Of fewer than 100,000 clones listed, under 80% are singletons. The starting material was peripheral blood, obtained from a patient treated with radiotherapy plus ipilimumab. The TCR was taken from a human donor with non-small cell lung cancer whose response to radiotherapy plus ipilimumab could not be evaluated. Some clones in this sample may be carry-over from other donors' samples. The V and J genes are TRBV7-6 and TRBJ2-7, with 10 bases that match TRBD1. CDR3 protein: CASSLGDRGYEQYF. The CDR3 DNA sequence: TGTGCCAGCAGCTTAGGGGACAGGGGATACGAGCAGTACTTC.